Listed here are 21 T cell receptor beta chains from one sample, sequenced in a study of T cell changes during pregnancy in multiple sclerosis. Generated by immunoSEQ multiplex PCR, the TCRdb table keeps only in-frame clones and is missing some. Found here are 65,000 to 80,000 clones, around 93% of them singletons; the top ten hold roughly 2.5%. Specimen: peripheral blood, collected in the second trimester of pregnancy. These receptors were taken from a female donor with multiple sclerosis, enrolled in a pregnancy study.

The J gene is TRBJ1-1, the V gene TRBV5-4; 7 bases align to TRBD1. Germline CDR1 is SGHNT and CDR2 is YYREEE (reference sequence). The V gene end was trimmed by 4 bases and the J gene end by 3 bases; junction bases not matched to a gene: 6. The CDR3 length is 14 residues. The CDR3 DNA sequence: TGTGCCAGCAGCCCGCAGGGGGATGACACTGAAGCTTTCTTT. It yields the protein CASSPQGDDTEAFF.

V usage is TRBV29-1 and J usage is TRBJ2-1; the match to TRBD2 covers 9 bases. J was trimmed by 4 bases and V by 3 bases; bases with no gene match: 4. CDR3 length equals 14 residues. CDR1 is SQVTM and CDR2 is ANQGSEA in the germline V gene. In DNA form, the CDR3 reads TGCAGCGTTGATCCTAGCGGGGCGTACAATGAGCAGTTCTTC. Translating it yields CSVDPSGAYNEQFF.

The chain combines TRBV11-2 with TRBJ1-5; D call uncertain. This CDR3 comprises 13 residues. Germline values: CDR1 SGHAT, CDR2 FQNNGV. V shed 0 bases and J shed 4 bases, with 4 bases lying between them. The CDR3 protein is CASSLDGNQPQHF. The DNA for the CDR3 is TGTGCCAGCAGCTTAGACGGTAATCAGCCCCAGCATTTT.

This rearrangement joins TRBV10-3 to TRBJ1-6; D possibly corresponds to TRBD1 (5 bases). There are 14 residues in the CDR3. CDR1 ENHRY and CDR2 SYGVKD come from the germline V gene. The ends were cut back, 9 bases at V and 5 bases at J, with 14 bases in the middle. The DNA for the CDR3 is TGTGCCATGAGGATGGACAAAAATAATTCACCCCTCCACTTT. Protein: CAMRMDKNNSPLHF.

The chain joins TRBV5-1 to TRBJ2-3; 8 bases align to TRBD2. Germline lookup yields CDR1 SGHRS and CDR2 YFSETQ. The length of the CDR3 is 16 residues. The V and J ends lost 3 bases and 2 bases, in that order; junction bases with no gene match: 8. The CDR3 protein is CASSSAAGAYTDTQYF. The CDR3 DNA is TGCGCCAGCAGCTCGGCAGCGGGAGCTTACACAGATACGCAGTATTTT.

The chain uses TRBV2 and TRBJ2-1, with 14 bases fitting TRBD2. Trimming cost V 10 bases and J 9 bases; bases outside gene matches: 5. Per the germline V gene, CDR1 is SNHLY and CDR2 is FYNNEI. The CDR3 contains 13 residues. CDR3 sequence reads: CAIGTSGGREQFF. The CDR3 nucleotides are TGTGCCATCGGGACTAGCGGGGGACGTGAGCAGTTCTTC.

V usage is TRBV6-6 and J usage is TRBJ2-7; D unresolved. CDR1 is MNHNY and CDR2 is SVGAGI in the germline V gene (reference sequence). This CDR3 comprises 12 residues. Trimming cost V 4 bases and J 6 bases, with 10 bases left between them. The CDR3 reads CASSFPTGEQYF. The CDR3 DNA reads as TGTGCCAGCAGTTTTCCTACGGGCGAGCAGTACTTC.

With respect to this clone: The same CDR3 is also encoded by other DNA sequences in this sample. The chain recombines TRBV5-1 with TRBJ2-5; 7 bases are shared with TRBD1. V dropped 3 bases and J dropped 1; count of bases not matched to a gene: 0. This CDR3 region has 13 residues. The V gene's germline CDR1 is SGHRS and CDR2 YFSETQ. CDR3 sequence reads: CASSWDSQETQYF. The CDR3 region has the DNA TGCGCCAGCAGCTGGGACAGCCAAGAGACCCAGTACTTC.

The chain joins TRBV13 to TRBJ1-1; tentatively, D is TRBD1 (6 bases). Germline loops: CDR1 PRHDT, CDR2 FYEKMQ (reference sequence). Trimming removed 5 bases from V and 7 bases from J, with 8 bases in between. The CDR3 has 11 amino acids. Here the CDR3 DNA reads TGTGCCAGCAGCGCGACAGGTGAAGCTTTCTTT. Its protein is CASSATGEAFF.

The genes are TRBV30 and TRBJ2-3, with 10 nucleotides matching TRBD2. Losses at the gene ends were 0 bases for V and 2 bases for J; bases not matched to a gene: 5. Germline loops: CDR1 GTSNPN, CDR2 SVGIG (reference sequence). The CDR3 has 16 residues. The CDR3 nucleotides read TGTGCCTGGAGTGTAGGCAGCGGGGGGGCCACAGATACGCAGTATTTT. Translating it yields CAWSVGSGGATDTQYF.

This clone appeared a single time. The chain carries TRBV15 and TRBJ1-1, with 7 bases aligning to TRBD1. The CDR3 loop spans 15 amino acids. The V gene end was trimmed by 2 bases and the J gene end by 7 bases; junction bases not matched to a gene: 10. Looked up from germline, CDR1 is LNHNV and CDR2 is YYDKDF (reference sequence). CDR3 loop: CATSRNRDSSIEAFF. The CDR3 DNA sequence: TGTGCCACCAGCAGAAACAGGGACAGTAGTATTGAAGCTTTCTTT.

The chain has TRBV5-1 and TRBJ2-3; 7 bases are shared with TRBD2. CDR3 length equals 17 residues. The trim removed 0 bases at V and 2 bases at J, leaving 9 bases unmatched. Germline-derived CDR1 and CDR2 are SGHRS and YFSETQ. For the CDR3, the DNA is TGCGCCAGCAGCTTGGCCAACGAGCGGGGATACACAGATACGCAGTATTTT. Translating gives CASSLANERGYTDTQYF. The full variable domain, with the rest looked up from reference TRBV5-1 and TRBJ2-3, is KAGVTQTPRYLIKTRGQQVTLSCSPISGHRSVSWYQQTPGQGLQFLFEYFSETQRNKGNFPGRFSGRQFSNSRSEMNVSTLELGDSALYLCASSLANERGYTDTQYFGPGTRLTVL.

The chain links TRBV9 to TRBJ2-2, with D maybe TRBD2 (7 bases). V was shortened by 2 bases and J by 6 bases, with 14 bases between the two germline ends. The germline V gene encodes CDR1 SGDLS and CDR2 YYNGEE. The CDR3 contains 15 residues. This CDR3 is CASSVFGGPAGELFF. CDR3 DNA sequence: TGTGCCAGCAGCGTGTTCGGGGGGCCAGCCGGGGAGCTGTTTTTT.

The rearrangement joins TRBV9 to TRBJ2-2; 14 nucleotides agree with TRBD2. V lost 2 bases and J lost 3; bases outside the gene matches: 3. The CDR3 loop spans 17 amino acids. Germline V CDR1 and CDR2: SGDLS, YYNGEE. In DNA, the CDR3 is TGTGCCAGCAGCGTCGGACTAGCGGGGGGTTACACCGGGGAGCTGTTTTTT. It encodes CASSVGLAGGYTGELFF.

The CDR3 region has the DNA TGTGCCACCAAATCGACAGGGGAGGATTATGGCTACACCTTC. Translation: CATKSTGEDYGYTF. This chain links TRBV7-9 with TRBJ1-2; 8 nucleotides match TRBD1. The trim removed 10 bases at V and 5 bases at J, leaving 12 bases unmatched. CDR3 length equals 14 residues. From germline, CDR1 is SEHNR and CDR2 FQNEAQ (reference sequence).

The V gene is TRBV11-3, the J gene TRBJ2-1, with 11 bases aligning to TRBD1. The germline V gene encodes CDR1 SGHNT and CDR2 YENEEA. The CDR3 runs 16 residues. Germline trimming cut 1 base from V and 3 bases from J; bases unmatched to any gene: 2. The DNA for the CDR3 is TGTGCCAGCAGCTTAGGTGGGACAGGGGGCTACAATGAGCAGTTCTTC. It specifies CASSLGGTGGYNEQFF. The full variable domain, completed using reference TRBV11-3 and TRBJ2-1, is EAGVVQSPRYKIIEKKQPVAFWCNPISGHNTLYWYLQNLGQGPELLIRYENEEAVDDSQLPKDRFSAERLKGVDSTLKIQPAELGDSAVYLCASSLGGTGGYNEQFFGPGTRLTVL.

This clone was picked up one time. The J gene is TRBJ1-4, the V gene TRBV7-6, with 10 nucleotides matching TRBD1. The CDR3 is 15 residues long. The germline V gene has CDR1 SGHVS and CDR2 FNYEAQ. The junction had 4 bases not matched to a gene; V was cut back by 2 bases and J by 7 bases. CDR3 amino acids: CASSLRDRGREKLFF. The CDR3 nucleotides are TGTGCCAGCAGCTTAAGGGACAGGGGACGTGAAAAACTGTTTTTT.

The chain employs TRBV19 and TRBJ1-4, with a tentative D call TRBD1 (6 bases). This CDR3 is built from 14 residues. Germline V gene sequence: CDR1 LNHDA, CDR2 SQIVND (reference sequence). Trimming took off 7 bases at V and 0 bases at J, with 9 bases between the two ends. CDR3 sequence reads: CASNTGPTNEKLFF. CDR3 DNA sequence: TGTGCCAGTAACACAGGGCCAACTAATGAAAAACTGTTTTTT.

The V call is TRBV27, the J call TRBJ1-5; D is ambiguous. V was cut by 0 bases and J by 1 base, with 7 bases left in between. CDR1 and CDR2 from the germline V gene are MNHEY and SMNVEV (reference sequence). The CDR3 runs to 15 residues. CDR3 in amino acids: CASSLSMASNQPQHF. The DNA for the CDR3 is TGTGCCAGCAGTTTATCCATGGCAAGCAATCAGCCCCAGCATTTT.

The sample holds one count of this clone. The V gene is TRBV6-5, the J gene TRBJ1-2; no reliable D call. This CDR3 has 13 amino acids. The ends were cut back, 7 bases at V and 5 bases at J, with 14 bases in the middle. Germline CDR1 and CDR2: MNHEY and SVGAGI. The DNA of the CDR3 is TGTGCCAGCACTCCCCGGGGAGATTATGGCTACACCTTC. Its protein product is CASTPRGDYGYTF.

The chain has TRBV6-6 and TRBJ2-2; 8 positions match TRBD1. The germline V gene has CDR1 MNHNY and CDR2 SVGAGI (reference sequence). This CDR3 has 15 amino acids. Trimming at V came to 5 bases and at J to 1 base, leaving 3 bases not matched to a gene. The CDR3: CASSGGTGNTGELFF. The CDR3 DNA follows: TGTGCCAGCAGTGGGGGGACAGGGAACACCGGGGAGCTGTTTTTT.